The rows below give T cell receptor beta chains drawn from one sample of a study of early T cells in non-severe SARS-CoV-2 infection. TCRdb itself ran the 5' RACE reads through MiXCR, one entry per CDR3 protein. Of tens of thousands of distinct CDR3 sequences in the sample, approximately 6.1% are singletons; the top ten hold approximately 5%. The sample consisted of whole blood. The receptors originated from an adult who was a healthcare worker with PCR-confirmed SARS-CoV-2 infection or an uninfected control (not recorded which). Both conserved end residues are part of each CDR3. The order of the fields is D gene, CDR3 length, V gene, CDR3 protein. The D gene is left open where the match is weak.

D: TRBD1
length: 14
V: TRBV12-3/TRBV12-4
CDR3: CASSTGTDNSPLHF

D: TRBD2
length: 15
V: TRBV27
CDR3: CASSRGLAGLNEQFF

D: -
length: 14
V: TRBV7-9
CDR3: CASSITENTGELFF

D: TRBD1
length: 14
V: TRBV29-1
CDR3: CSVGATGSSGAQHF

D: -
length: 16
V: TRBV27
CDR3: CASSLYGGSTGNTIYF

D: -
length: 17
V: TRBV19
CDR3: CARASDTEFSGANVLTF

D: -
length: 16
V: TRBV5-1
CDR3: CASSLAGTPGLETQYF

D: TRBD2
length: 16
V: TRBV29-1
CDR3: CSVEDSEREAYNEQFF

D: -
length: 15
V: TRBV20-1
CDR3: CSASPFSGVNTEAFF

D: -
length: 15
V: TRBV27
CDR3: CASRSYRDLNQPQHF

D: -
length: 10
V: TRBV20-1
CDR3: CSASRDTQYF

D: -
length: 16
V: TRBV7-9
CDR3: CASSFPRDGRTDTQYF

D: TRBD1
length: 14
V: TRBV2
CDR3: CASKDRGRVFEQFF

D: TRBD2
length: 14
V: TRBV7-2
CDR3: CASSLARGGETQYF

D: TRBD1
length: 17
V: TRBV7-9
CDR3: CASSLGTRDSSYNEQFF

D: -
length: 14
V: TRBV18
CDR3: CASSPVGTNEKLFF

D: -
length: 14
V: TRBV5-1
CDR3: CASSFTGTNTEAFF

D: TRBD2
length: 16
V: TRBV5-6
CDR3: CASSFTGTSASYEQYF

D: TRBD2
length: 17
V: TRBV10-2
CDR3: CASSERSGRALPGELFF

D: -
length: 16
V: TRBV27
CDR3: CASSSLQGIPNQPQHF

D: TRBD1
length: 15
V: TRBV6-2/TRBV6-3
CDR3: CASRNPGGGGTEAFF

D: TRBD2
length: 15
V: TRBV20-1
CDR3: CSARDPSGRLYEQYF

D: -
length: 15
V: TRBV4-1
CDR3: CASSQDTGLGYGYTF

D: TRBD2
length: 17
V: TRBV18
CDR3: CASSPKISGTSLYEQYF

D: TRBD1
length: 15
V: TRBV3-1
CDR3: CASSQGQSSNQPQHF

D: -
length: 13
V: TRBV7-7
CDR3: CASSSGSGNEQFF

D: -
length: 14
V: TRBV6-1
CDR3: CASSDGVSHYGYTF

D: TRBD2
length: 19
V: TRBV10-3
CDR3: CAISSRGLAGASSSDTQYF

D: TRBD2
length: 17
V: TRBV5-6
CDR3: CASSLSGRIGDTGELFF

D: TRBD2
length: 15
V: TRBV20-1
CDR3: CSARDLGGSYNEQFF

D: TRBD1
length: 14
V: TRBV11-2
CDR3: CASSRTGTGRGAFF

D: -
length: 15
V: TRBV19
CDR3: CASSGSGLSYNEQFF

D: TRBD2
length: 23
V: TRBV14
CDR3: CASSLTPGQGTSGRPSGSYEQYF

D: -
length: 13
V: TRBV20-1
CDR3: CSASVGRRPEAFF

D: -
length: 15
V: TRBV12-3/TRBV12-4
CDR3: CASSLLGASYNEQFF

D: -
length: 15
V: TRBV6-2/TRBV6-3
CDR3: CASSNTGSQSNEQFF

D: TRBD1
length: 12
V: TRBV29-1
CDR3: CSVATGSYEQYF

D: TRBD1
length: 13
V: TRBV6-1
CDR3: CASRLGQGAEAFF

D: -
length: 13
V: TRBV11-2
CDR3: CASSPRREGIQYF

D: TRBD2
length: 16
V: TRBV27
CDR3: CASRRPGSGRASEQFF

D: TRBD2
length: 15
V: TRBV2
CDR3: CASRGGSGRTDTQYF

D: -
length: 16
V: TRBV27
CDR3: CASSLLAQGSLQPQHF

D: TRBD2
length: 13
V: TRBV29-1
CDR3: CSVTSGRMNEQFF

D: TRBD1
length: 16
V: TRBV6-5
CDR3: CASSHRDRSRTDTQYF

D: -
length: 12
V: TRBV20-1
CDR3: CSARRGAYGYTF

D: -
length: 15
V: TRBV29-1
CDR3: CSGHSPRTGYNEQFF

D: -
length: 13
V: TRBV5-1
CDR3: CASSFTAGETQYF

D: TRBD2
length: 15
V: TRBV5-1
CDR3: CASSLVMTSGRTQYF

D: -
length: 14
V: TRBV4-1
CDR3: CASSQGQGTYEQYF

D: TRBD2
length: 16
V: TRBV5-1
CDR3: CASSLGSGRITGELFF

D: -
length: 16
V: TRBV4-1
CDR3: CASSQDFGGYLYEQYF

D: TRBD1
length: 14
V: TRBV28
CDR3: CASSTSTGNYEQYF

D: TRBD1
length: 15
V: TRBV4-1
CDR3: CASSPWDRVNSEAFF

D: TRBD2
length: 14
V: TRBV29-1
CDR3: CSARPSGSGNEQFF

D: TRBD2
length: 16
V: TRBV6-2/TRBV6-3
CDR3: CASRRLASGGEDTQYF